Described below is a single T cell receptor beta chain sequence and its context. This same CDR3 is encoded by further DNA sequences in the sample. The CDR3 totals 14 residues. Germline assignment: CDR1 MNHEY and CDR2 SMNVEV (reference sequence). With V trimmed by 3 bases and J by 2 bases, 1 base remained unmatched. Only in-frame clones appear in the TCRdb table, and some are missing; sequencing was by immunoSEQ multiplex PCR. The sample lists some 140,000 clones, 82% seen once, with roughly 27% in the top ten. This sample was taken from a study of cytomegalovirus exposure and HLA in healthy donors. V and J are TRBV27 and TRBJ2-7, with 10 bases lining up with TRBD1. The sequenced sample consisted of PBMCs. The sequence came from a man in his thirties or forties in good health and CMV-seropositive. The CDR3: CASSFGTGAYEQYF. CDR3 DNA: TGTGCCAGCAGTTTCGGGACAGGGGCCTACGAGCAGTACTTC.